The 7 T cell receptor beta chains below all came from one sample that was sequenced in a study of T cells in localized non-small cell lung cancer. The repertoire was sequenced with immunoSEQ multiplex PCR; TCRdb's copy has only in-frame clones and lacks some. The repertoire holds approximately 31,000 clones, with about 78% as singletons. The material was peripheral blood, obtained before any cancer treatment. These receptors came from a male donor aged 60 or over with stage II squamous cell lung carcinoma.

The chain joins TRBV5-6 to TRBJ2-1, with 9 bases lining up with TRBD2. The CDR3 is 15 amino acids. Germline CDR1 and CDR2: SGHDT and YYEEEE. V lost 3 bases and J lost 10; bases outside the gene matches: 11. The CDR3 protein is CASSSNLAGQWEQFF. Here the CDR3 DNA reads TGTGCCAGCAGCTCCAATCTAGCGGGACAATGGGAGCAGTTCTTC.

The gene calls are TRBV27 and TRBJ2-7; 7 bases match TRBD1. Trimming removed 2 bases from V and 5 bases from J; junction bases left unmatched: 6. The CDR3 has 14 amino acids. Looked up from germline, CDR1 is MNHEY and CDR2 is SMNVEV (reference sequence). The CDR3 region is CASSLTGRGNEQYF. CDR3 DNA: TGTGCCAGCAGTTTAACCGGCAGGGGGAACGAGCAGTACTTC.

The chain couples TRBV11-2 to TRBJ2-4, with a possible D match to TRBD1 (5 bases). In germline, CDR1 is SGHAT, CDR2 FQNNGV. Trimming removed 3 bases at V and 4 bases at J, with 13 bases between. The CDR3 covers 15 residues. CDR3 amino acids: CASSFNKGQKNIQYF. The CDR3 nucleotides read TGTGCCAGCAGCTTCAATAAGGGGCAGAAAAACATTCAGTACTTC.

This clone appeared once. The chain joins TRBV19 to TRBJ1-6, with D maybe TRBD1 (5 bases). There are 15 residues in the CDR3. Trimming stripped 7 bases from V and 5 bases from J, with 15 bases between. Per germline, CDR1 LNHDA and CDR2 SQIVND (reference sequence). The CDR3 DNA reads TGTGCCAGTAAGAATTATGGGACGGATAATTCACCCCTCCACTTT. Translated: CASKNYGTDNSPLHF.

The chain uses TRBV5-6 and TRBJ1-2; D unresolved. V was pared by 4 bases and J by 8 bases, with 15 bases between. CDR1 is SGHDT, CDR2 YYEEEE, per germline. There are 13 residues in the CDR3. CDR3 nucleotides: TGTGCCAGCAGCAGGAGGGCAGCCTCGGGCTACACCTTC. It yields the protein CASSRRAASGYTF.

The chain links TRBV6-5 to TRBJ2-7; D is ambiguous. V was clipped by 6 bases and J by 1 base, with 16 bases between them. The CDR3 loop spans 15 amino acids. Looked up from germline, CDR1 is MNHEY and CDR2 is SVGAGI. DNA for the CDR3: TGTGCCAGCAGCCACCCCACTGACGGATCCTACGAGCAGTACTTC. It translates to CASSHPTDGSYEQYF.

The rearrangement uses TRBV18 and TRBJ1-4; D gene unclear. The germline V gene has CDR1 KGHSH and CDR2 LQKENI. CDR3 length: 13 residues. Trimming stripped 3 bases from V and 8 bases from J, with 10 bases between. CDR3 sequence (DNA): TGTGCCAGCTCACCTTCCGGATCGGAAAAACTGTTTTTT. It translates to CASSPSGSEKLFF.